This T cell receptor beta chain was obtained from a study of radiation and T cells in renal cell carcinoma. TCRdb's copy holds only in-frame clones and misses some; the assay was immunoSEQ multiplex PCR. The sample carries more than 140,000 clones, less than 85% recorded once. Documented time point: baseline pretreatment blood. Treatment given: 15 Gy SBRT to primary tumor, nephrectomy 4 weeks later. After SBRT, blood was collected at 2 and 4 weeks, plus baseline. This CDR3 is 13 amino acids long. Germline V gives CDR1 MNHEY, CDR2 SVGAGI. V was cut by 0 bases and J by 7 bases, with 7 bases left in between.

Sequences were derived from blood, sampled from a patient whose treatment included radiotherapy and nephrectomy. V is TRBV6-5 and J is TRBJ2-1; no clear D. This receptor was taken from a woman in her forties or fifties with renal cell carcinoma. CDR3 nucleotide sequence: TGTGCCAGCAGTTACTCGGTTGGGAATGAGCAGTTCTTC. This sequence encodes CASSYSVGNEQFF.